This record covers a single T cell receptor beta chain. Sequenced by immunoSEQ multiplex PCR; TCRdb stores in-frame clones only, minus some. The sample shows fewer than 130,000 clones, around 87% of them seen only once. This specimen comes from a study of control samples from healthy donors and cancer patients. Germline V lookup: CDR1 MNHEY, CDR2 SVGAGI. V was shortened by 2 bases and J by 3 bases, with 5 bases between the two germline ends. The CDR3 runs to 13 residues. Sequencing was done on a sample of PBMCs. This rearrangement joins TRBV6-5 to TRBJ1-5; D unresolved. This TCR was recovered from a woman aged 55-69 years with lung cancer. For the CDR3, the DNA is TGTGCCAGCAGTTACGCTTACAATCAGCCCCAGCATTTT. This codes for CASSYAYNQPQHF.